The next 5 T cell receptor beta chains were all read from a single sample in a study of T cell responses to AZD1222 COVID-19 vaccine. TCRdb's table, derived via immunoSEQ multiplex PCR, lists solely in-frame clones and lacks some. The sample has more than 90,000 clones, about 88% seen once. The input for sequencing was peripheral blood, taken 28 days after the second AZD1222 dose. The receptors here all came from an adult who received the AZD1222 COVID-19 vaccine.

J is TRBJ1-5 and V is TRBV5-5; 8 nucleotides agree with TRBD1. The V segment lost 1 base and the J segment 6 bases; nucleotides outside the gene matches: 9. The CDR3 consists of 16 residues. Germline V gene lookup returns CDR1 SGHKS and CDR2 YYEKEE (reference sequence). Here the CDR3 reads CASSLRLQGASQPQHF. The CDR3 DNA reads as TGTGCCAGCAGCTTGAGGCTCCAGGGGGCGAGTCAGCCCCAGCATTTT.

CDR3 DNA: TGTGCCAGCAGCCATGAGGGCCTACACAGGGGGCATGGAAAACTGTTTTTT. Its protein product is CASSHEGLHRGHGKLFF. V is TRBV7-7 and J is TRBJ1-4; 9 bases agree with TRBD1. Germline trimming cut 5 bases from V and 10 bases from J; bases unmatched to any gene: 17. The CDR3 sequence is 17 residues long. The germline CDR1 and CDR2 sequences are SSHAT and FNYEAQ (reference sequence).

CDR3 loop: CASSLLQGSRNEQFF. The CDR3 DNA is TGTGCCAGCAGCTTGTTACAGGGGAGTAGGAATGAGCAGTTCTTC. V and J are TRBV5-8 and TRBJ2-1; TRBD1 agrees at 7 bases. The CDR3 runs 15 residues. Losses at the gene ends were 1 base for V and 7 bases for J; bases not matched to a gene: 8. Germline CDR1 SGHTS, CDR2 YDEGEE. The complete variable domain, with remaining parts taken from reference TRBV5-8 and TRBJ2-1, reads EAGVTQSPTHLIKTRGQQATLRCSPISGHTSVYWYQQALGLGLQFLLWYDEGEERNRGNFPPRFSGRQFPNYSSELNVNALELEDSALYLCASSLLQGSRNEQFFGPGTRLTVL.

This chain links TRBV2 with TRBJ1-5; TRBD1 might be the D (5 bases). V was cut by 6 bases and J by 6 bases, with 21 bases left in between. Per germline, CDR1 SNHLY and CDR2 FYNNEI. The CDR3 contains 16 residues. This CDR3 reads CASRLSGTGGGQPQHF. The CDR3 DNA sequence: TGTGCCAGCAGGCTATCCGGGACGGGGGGAGGTCAGCCCCAGCATTTT.

V usage is TRBV11-3 and J usage is TRBJ2-5; D remains unclear. CDR3 size: 13 residues. Germline loops: CDR1 SGHNT, CDR2 YENEEA. Trimming cost V 0 bases and J 1 base, with 3 bases left between them. The CDR3 spells CASSLESQETQYF. DNA for the CDR3: TGTGCCAGCAGCTTAGAAAGCCAAGAGACCCAGTACTTC.